This T cell receptor (beta chain) was identified in a study of CD8+ T cells in alopecia areata. Study details: Patients received oral tofacitinib, 5 to 10 mg twice daily, for moderate-to-severe alopecia areata. Tofacitinib dosing lasted 6 to 18 months, which was then followed by 6 months off drug.

The CDR3 is 13 amino acids. CDR1 GTSNPN and CDR2 SVGIG come from the germline V gene (reference sequence). V shed 7 bases and J shed 3 bases, with 13 bases lying between them. Study outcomes and limitations: Higher clonality than in normal scalp was seen in lesional scalp, especially alopecia totalis/universalis.

The researchers isolated CD4+ and CD8+ T cells from PBMCs by sorting. RNA extraction and reverse transcription yielded cDNA as sequencing template. TCRdb keeps only in-frame clones here, not all; method: immunoSEQ multiplex PCR. This sample yields about 120,000 clones, of which 35% to 40% are seen a single time; 3% to 3.5% belongs to the top ten. With regard to this clone: The antigen is undetermined.

The TCR comes from a human donor with alopecia areata. The chain joins TRBV30 to TRBJ1-5; maybe TRBD1 (6 bases). Sequenced input: CD4+ T cells sorted from blood. Here the CDR3 DNA reads TGTGCCTCAGGAGGGGGGACCAATCAGCCCCAGCATTTT. This gives the protein CASGGGTNQPQHF. The full variable domain, completed using reference TRBV30 and TRBJ1-5, is SQTIHQWPATLVQPVGSPLSLECTVEGTSNPNLYWYRQAAGRGLQLLFYSVGIGQISSEVPQNLSASRPQDRQFILSSKKLLLSDSGFYLCASGGGTNQPQHFGDGTRLSIL.